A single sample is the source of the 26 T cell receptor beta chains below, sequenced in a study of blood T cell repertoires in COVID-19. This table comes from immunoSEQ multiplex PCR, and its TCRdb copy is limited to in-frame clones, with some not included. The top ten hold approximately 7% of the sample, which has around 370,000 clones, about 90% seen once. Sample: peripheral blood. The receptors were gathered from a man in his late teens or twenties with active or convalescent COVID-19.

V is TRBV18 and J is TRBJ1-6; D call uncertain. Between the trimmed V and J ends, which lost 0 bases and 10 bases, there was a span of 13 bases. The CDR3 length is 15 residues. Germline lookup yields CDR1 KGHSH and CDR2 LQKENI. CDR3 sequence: CASSPPGTRSSPLHF. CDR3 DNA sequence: TGTGCCAGCTCACCACCGGGTACTCGGAGCTCACCCCTCCACTTT.

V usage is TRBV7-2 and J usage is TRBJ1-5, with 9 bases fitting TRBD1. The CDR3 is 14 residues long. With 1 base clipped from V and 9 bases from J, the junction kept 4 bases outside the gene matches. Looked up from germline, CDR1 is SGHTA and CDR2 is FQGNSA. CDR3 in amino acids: CASSLETGGSPQHF. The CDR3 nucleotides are TGTGCCAGCAGCTTAGAGACAGGGGGTTCGCCCCAGCATTTT.

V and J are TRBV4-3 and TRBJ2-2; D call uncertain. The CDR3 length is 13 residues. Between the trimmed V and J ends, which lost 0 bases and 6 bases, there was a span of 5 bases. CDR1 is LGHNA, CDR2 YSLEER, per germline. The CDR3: CASSQDWPGELFF. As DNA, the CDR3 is TGCGCCAGCAGCCAAGATTGGCCCGGGGAGCTGTTTTTT.

The CDR3 DNA is TGTGCCAGCAGTTTATCAGGCAGGGGGACTGCGAAGACCCAGTACTTC. It is translated as CASSLSGRGTAKTQYF. The rearrangement uses TRBV27 and TRBJ2-5; D possibly corresponds to TRBD1 (7 bases). V gave up 0 bases and J gave up 6 bases, with 17 bases separating them. Germline CDR1 and CDR2: MNHEY and SMNVEV (reference sequence). This CDR3 comprises 16 residues.

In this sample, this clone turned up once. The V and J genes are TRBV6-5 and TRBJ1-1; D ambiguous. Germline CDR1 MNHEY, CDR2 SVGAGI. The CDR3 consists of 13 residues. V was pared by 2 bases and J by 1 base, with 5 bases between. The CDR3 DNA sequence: TGTGCCAGCAGTTACCCCGGGAACACTGAAGCTTTCTTT. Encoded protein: CASSYPGNTEAFF.

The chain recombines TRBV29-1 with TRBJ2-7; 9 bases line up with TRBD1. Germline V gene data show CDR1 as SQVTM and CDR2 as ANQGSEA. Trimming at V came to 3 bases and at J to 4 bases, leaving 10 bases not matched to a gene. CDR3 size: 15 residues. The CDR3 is CSVDQTDRGVYEQYF. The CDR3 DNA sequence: TGCAGCGTTGACCAGACGGACAGGGGCGTTTACGAGCAGTACTTC.

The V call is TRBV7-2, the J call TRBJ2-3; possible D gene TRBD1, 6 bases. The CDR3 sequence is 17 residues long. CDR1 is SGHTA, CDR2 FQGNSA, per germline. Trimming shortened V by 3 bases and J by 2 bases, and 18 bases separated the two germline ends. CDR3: CASSLKIRGSTTDTQYF. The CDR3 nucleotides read TGTGCCAGCAGCTTGAAGATCAGGGGATCCACCACAGATACGCAGTATTTT.

The CDR3 region has the DNA TGCGCCAGCAGCCAAGATAGGGGTAGCGGACACTCCTACGAGCAGTACTTC. It specifies CASSQDRGSGHSYEQYF. The chain joins TRBV4-3 to TRBJ2-7; D perhaps matches TRBD2 (6 bases). Per the germline V gene, CDR1 is LGHNA and CDR2 is YSLEER. The length of the CDR3 is 17 residues. V was clipped by 0 bases and J by 0 bases, with 15 bases between them.

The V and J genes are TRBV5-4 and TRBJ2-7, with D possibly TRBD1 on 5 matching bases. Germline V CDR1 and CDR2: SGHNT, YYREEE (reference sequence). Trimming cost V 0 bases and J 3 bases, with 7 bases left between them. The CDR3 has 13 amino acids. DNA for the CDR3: TGTGCCAGCAGCTTGGTAGGACACTACGAGCAGTACTTC. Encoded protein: CASSLVGHYEQYF. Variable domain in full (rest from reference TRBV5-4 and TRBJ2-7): ETGVTQSPTHLIKTRGQQVTLRCSSQSGHNTVSWYQQALGQGPQFIFQYYREEENGRGNFPPRFSGLQFPNYSSELNVNALELDDSALYLCASSLVGHYEQYFGPGTRLTVT.

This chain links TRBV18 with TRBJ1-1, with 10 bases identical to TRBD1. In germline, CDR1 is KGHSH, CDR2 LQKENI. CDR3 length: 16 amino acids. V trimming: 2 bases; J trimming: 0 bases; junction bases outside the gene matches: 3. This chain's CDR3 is CASSPLGQGLNTEAFF. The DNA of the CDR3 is TGTGCCAGCTCACCATTGGGACAGGGGTTGAACACTGAAGCTTTCTTT.

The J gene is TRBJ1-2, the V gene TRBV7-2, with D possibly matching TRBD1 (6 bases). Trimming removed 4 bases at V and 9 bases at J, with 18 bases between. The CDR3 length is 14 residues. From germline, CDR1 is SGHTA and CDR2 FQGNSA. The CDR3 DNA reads TGTGCCAGCAGCTCCCGCGGACAGTCTTTGAGCTACACCTTC. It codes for CASSSRGQSLSYTF.

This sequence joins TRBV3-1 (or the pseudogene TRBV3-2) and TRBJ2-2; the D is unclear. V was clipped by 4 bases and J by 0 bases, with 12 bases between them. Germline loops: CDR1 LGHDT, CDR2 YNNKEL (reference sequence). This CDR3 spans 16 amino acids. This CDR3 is CASSRTAFANTGELFF. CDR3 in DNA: TGTGCCAGCAGCCGCACTGCGTTCGCGAACACCGGGGAGCTGTTTTTT.

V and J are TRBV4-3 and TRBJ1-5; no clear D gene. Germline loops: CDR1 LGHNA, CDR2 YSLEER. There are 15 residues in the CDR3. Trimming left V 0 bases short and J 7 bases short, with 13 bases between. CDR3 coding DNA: TGCGCCAGCAGCCAAGATCGGGGAATAGGGCAGCCCCAGCATTTT. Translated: CASSQDRGIGQPQHF.

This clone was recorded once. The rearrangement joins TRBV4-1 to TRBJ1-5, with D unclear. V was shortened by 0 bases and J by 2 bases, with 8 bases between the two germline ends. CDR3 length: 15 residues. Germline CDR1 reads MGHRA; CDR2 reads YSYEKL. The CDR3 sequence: CASSQDPSGNQPQHF. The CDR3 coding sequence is TGCGCCAGCAGCCAAGATCCCTCGGGCAATCAGCCCCAGCATTTT.

For the CDR3, the DNA is TGTGCCAGCAGTTACTCTGGACAGGAACCTGGAAACACCATATATTTT. This gives the protein CASSYSGQEPGNTIYF. The gene calls are TRBV6-5 and TRBJ1-3; 7 bases line up with TRBD1. Germline V gene data show CDR1 as MNHEY and CDR2 as SVGAGI. With 0 bases clipped from V and 2 bases from J, the junction kept 4 bases outside the gene matches. CDR3 length equals 16 residues.

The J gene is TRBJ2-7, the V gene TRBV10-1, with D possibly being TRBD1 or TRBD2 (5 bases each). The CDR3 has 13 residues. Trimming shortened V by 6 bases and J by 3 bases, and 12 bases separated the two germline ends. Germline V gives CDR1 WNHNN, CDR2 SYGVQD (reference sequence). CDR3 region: CASREDIVYEQYF. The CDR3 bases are TGCGCCAGCAGGGAGGACATCGTCTACGAGCAGTACTTC.

The CDR3 sequence: CASSQVGRDSYEQYF. Written as DNA, the CDR3 is TGTGCCAGCAGCCAAGTTGGTCGGGACTCCTACGAGCAGTACTTC. The rearrangement joins TRBV3-1 (or the pseudogene TRBV3-2) to TRBJ2-7, with D possibly matching TRBD2 (5 bases). The germline CDR1 and CDR2 sequences are LGHDT and YNNKEL (reference sequence). The CDR3 loop spans 15 amino acids. Trimming left V 1 base short and J 0 bases short, with 10 bases between.

CDR3 sequence: CASSPGGSPQETQYF. CDR3 nucleotide sequence: TGTGCCAGCAGCCCAGGGGGATCTCCCCAAGAGACCCAGTACTTC. The rearrangement uses TRBV7-2 and TRBJ2-5; TRBD1 aligns across 7 bases. This CDR3 contains 15 residues. Per the germline V gene, CDR1 is SGHTA and CDR2 is FQGNSA. Trimming took 5 bases from V and 1 from J; bases not matched to a gene: 7.

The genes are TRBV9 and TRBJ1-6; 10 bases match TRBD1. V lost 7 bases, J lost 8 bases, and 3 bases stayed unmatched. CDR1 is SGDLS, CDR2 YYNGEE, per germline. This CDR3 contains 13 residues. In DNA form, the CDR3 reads TGTGCCAGCTCCGGGACAGGGGATTCACCCCTCCACTTT. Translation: CASSGTGDSPLHF.

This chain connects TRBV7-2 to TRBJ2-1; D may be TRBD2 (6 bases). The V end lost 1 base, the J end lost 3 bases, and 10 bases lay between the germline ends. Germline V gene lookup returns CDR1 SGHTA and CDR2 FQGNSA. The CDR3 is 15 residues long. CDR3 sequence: CASSLEGLIYNEQFF. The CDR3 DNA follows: TGTGCCAGCAGCTTAGAGGGACTGATCTACAATGAGCAGTTCTTC.

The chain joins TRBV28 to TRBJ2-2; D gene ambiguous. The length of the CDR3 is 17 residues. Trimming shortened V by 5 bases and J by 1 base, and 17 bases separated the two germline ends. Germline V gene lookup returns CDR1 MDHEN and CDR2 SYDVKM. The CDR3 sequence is CASSPLGSTLNTGELFF. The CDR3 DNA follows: TGTGCCAGCAGTCCCCTGGGCTCTACACTGAACACCGGGGAGCTGTTTTTT.

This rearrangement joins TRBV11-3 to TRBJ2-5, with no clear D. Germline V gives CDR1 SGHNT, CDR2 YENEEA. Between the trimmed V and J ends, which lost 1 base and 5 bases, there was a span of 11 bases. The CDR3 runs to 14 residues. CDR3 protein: CASSLASVLETQYF. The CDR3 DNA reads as TGTGCCAGCAGCTTAGCGTCCGTTCTGGAGACCCAGTACTTC.

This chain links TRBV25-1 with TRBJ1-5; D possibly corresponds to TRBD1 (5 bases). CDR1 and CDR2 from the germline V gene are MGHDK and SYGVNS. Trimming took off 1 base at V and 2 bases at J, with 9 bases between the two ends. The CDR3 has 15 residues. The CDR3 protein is CASSESQGGNQPQHF. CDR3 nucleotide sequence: TGTGCCAGCAGTGAATCTCAGGGTGGCAATCAGCCCCAGCATTTT.

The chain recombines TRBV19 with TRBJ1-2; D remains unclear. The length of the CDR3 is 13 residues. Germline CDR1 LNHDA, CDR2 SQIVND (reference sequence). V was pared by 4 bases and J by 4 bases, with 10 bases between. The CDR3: CASSSSTIYGYTF. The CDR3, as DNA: TGTGCCAGTAGTAGTTCCACAATCTATGGCTACACCTTC. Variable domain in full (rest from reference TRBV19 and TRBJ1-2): DGGITQSPKYLFRKEGQNVTLSCEQNLNHDAMYWYRQDPGQGLRLIYYSQIVNDFQKGDIAEGYSVSREKKESFPLTVTSAQKNPTAFYLCASSSSTIYGYTFGSGTRLTVV.

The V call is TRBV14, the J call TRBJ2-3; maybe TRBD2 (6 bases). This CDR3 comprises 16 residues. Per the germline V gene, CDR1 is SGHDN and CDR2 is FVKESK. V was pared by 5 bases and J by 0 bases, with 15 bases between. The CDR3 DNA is TGTGCCAGCAGCGAAATAGGCGGGATGAGCACAGATACGCAGTATTTT. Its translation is CASSEIGGMSTDTQYF.

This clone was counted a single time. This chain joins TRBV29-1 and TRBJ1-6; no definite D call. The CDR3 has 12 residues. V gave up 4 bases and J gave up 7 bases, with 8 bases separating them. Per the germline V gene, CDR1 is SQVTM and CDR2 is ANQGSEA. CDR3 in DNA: TGCAGCGTTGGGGAGGGCAATTCACCCCTCCACTTT. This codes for CSVGEGNSPLHF.